This TCR beta chain was documented in a study of CD8+ T cells in alopecia areata. The treatment is: oral pan-JAK inhibitor, 5-10 mg twice daily. It was from alopecia areata patients that lesional scalp punch biopsies and peripheral blood were collected. Broader study findings: Sequencing of scalp tissue also captures the resident alphabeta T cells of normal skin. Given one nonresponder, whether baseline CD8+ expansion relates to response remains uncertain. On tofacitinib, scalp clonality and expanded CD8+ clones among top 100 fell significantly.

As regards this clone: Its antigen is not known.

cDNA serving as the sequencing template came from extracted, reverse transcribed RNA. TCRdb keeps only in-frame clones here, not all; method: immunoSEQ multiplex PCR. The sample consists of around 270,000 clones, roughly 60% of them appearing once. Germline V gene sequence: CDR1 SGHAT, CDR2 FQNNGV. Trimming pared 0 bases from V and 5 bases from J, leaving 6 bases between. The CDR3 extends over 13 amino acids. The source is a human donor with alopecia areata. The source material was CD4+ T cells sorted from blood, sampled at week 24, from a patient treated with tofacitinib. The chain uses TRBV11-2 and TRBJ2-3; no reliable D call. The CDR3 DNA reads TGTGCCAGCAGCTTAGATCGAATAGATACGCAGTATTTT. It specifies CASSLDRIDTQYF.